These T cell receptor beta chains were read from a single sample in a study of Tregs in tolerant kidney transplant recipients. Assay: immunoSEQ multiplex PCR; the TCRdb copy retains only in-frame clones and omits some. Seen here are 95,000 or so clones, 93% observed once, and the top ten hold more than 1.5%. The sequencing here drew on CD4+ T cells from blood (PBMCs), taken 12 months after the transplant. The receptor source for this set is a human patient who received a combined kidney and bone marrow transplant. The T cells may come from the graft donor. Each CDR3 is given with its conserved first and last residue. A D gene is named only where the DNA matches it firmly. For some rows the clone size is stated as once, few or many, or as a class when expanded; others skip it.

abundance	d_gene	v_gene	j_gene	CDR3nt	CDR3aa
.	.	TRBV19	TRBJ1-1	TGTGCCAGTACGAAAGAGGGAGATAGGATGAACACTGAAGCTTTCTTT	CASTKEGDRMNTEAFF
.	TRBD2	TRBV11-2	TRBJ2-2	TGTGCCAGCAGCTCGTCCGGGACTAAGTCCGGGGAGCTGTTTTTT	CASSSSGTKSGELFF
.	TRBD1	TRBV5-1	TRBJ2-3	TGCGCCAGCAGCCCTCTGACAGGGGAAGGCACAGATACGCAGTATTTT	CASSPLTGEGTDTQYF
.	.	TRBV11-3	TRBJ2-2	TGTGCCAGCAGCTTTTTAGGGGTGGGCACCGGGGAGCTGTTTTTT	CASSFLGVGTGELFF
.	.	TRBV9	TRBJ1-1	TGTGCCAGCAGCGTAGTCAGGGGAGCTGAAGCTTTCTTT	CASSVVRGAEAFF
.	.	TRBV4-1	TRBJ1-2	TGCGCCAGCAGCCAATTTTACAATAATTATGGCTACACCTTC	CASSQFYNNYGYTF
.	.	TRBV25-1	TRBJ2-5	TGTGCCAGCAGTCGTAGCGGTTCCCAAGAGACCCAGTACTTC	CASSRSGSQETQYF
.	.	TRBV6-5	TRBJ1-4	TGTGCCAGCAGTTACTGGAGAGGGAAGCCTAATGAAAAACTGTTTTTT	CASSYWRGKPNEKLFF
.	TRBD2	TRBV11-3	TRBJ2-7	TGTGCCAGCAGCTCCTCCAGCGGGAATTTTGAGCAGTACTTC	CASSSSSGNFEQYF
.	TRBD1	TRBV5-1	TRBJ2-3	TGCGCCAGCAGACAGGGACAGGGTCAGGGTACGCAGTATTTT	CASRQGQGQGTQYF
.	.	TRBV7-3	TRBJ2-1	TGTGCCAGCAGCTTTGGGGGGGCGCTGTACAATGAGCAGTTCTTC	CASSFGGALYNEQFF
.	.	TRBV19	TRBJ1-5	TGTGCCACCAATTTGAGGGGCAATCAGCCCCAGCATTTT	CATNLRGNQPQHF
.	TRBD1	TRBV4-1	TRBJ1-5	TGCGCCAGCAGCCGGGGGACAGGGAATCAGCCCCAGCATTTT	CASSRGTGNQPQHF
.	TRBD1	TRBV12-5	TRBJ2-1	TGTGCTAGTGCGACAGGGCCTTACAATGAGCAGTTCTTC	CASATGPYNEQFF
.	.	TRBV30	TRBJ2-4	TGTGCCTGGACGGCAGGGCCTAAAAACATTCAGTACTTC	CAWTAGPKNIQYF
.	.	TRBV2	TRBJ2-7	TGTGCCAGCAATGGAGTGAGCTCCTACGAGCAGTACTTC	CASNGVSSYEQYF
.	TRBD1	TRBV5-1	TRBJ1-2	TGCGCCAGCAGCTCAGTTGGGACAGGGGGCATTATTGGGGACTATGGCTACACCTTC	CASSSVGTGGIIGDYGYTF
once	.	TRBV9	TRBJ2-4	TGTGCCAGCAGCGCTACAGGGCCGTTCAACATTCAGTACTTC	CASSATGPFNIQYF
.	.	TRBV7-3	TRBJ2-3	TGTGCCAGCGCCGACAGGACGGGCACAGATACGCAGTATTTT	CASADRTGTDTQYF
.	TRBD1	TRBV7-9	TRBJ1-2	TGTGCCAGCAGCTACTCCGGGACAGACCACTATGGCTACACCTTC	CASSYSGTDHYGYTF
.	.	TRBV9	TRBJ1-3	TGTGCCAGCAGCGTCCGCCCTAGCTCTGGAAACACCATATATTTT	CASSVRPSSGNTIYF
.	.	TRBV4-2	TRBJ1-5	TGTGCCAGCAGCCAAGATCATGGACCACAGGGTACTCAGCCCCAGCATTTT	CASSQDHGPQGTQPQHF
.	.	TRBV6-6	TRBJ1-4	TGTGCCAGCAGTTACGCAAAGACTATTAATGAAAAACTGTTTTTT	CASSYAKTINEKLFF
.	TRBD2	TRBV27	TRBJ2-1	TGTGCCAGCAGTTTATCGAGGGAGGGAAATGAGCAGTTCTTC	CASSLSREGNEQFF
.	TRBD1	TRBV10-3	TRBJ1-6	TGTGCCATCAGGGACAGGGATAATTCCCCCCTCCACTTT	CAIRDRDNSPLHF
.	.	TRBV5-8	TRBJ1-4	TGTGCCAGCAGCTTTAGGCAGGGAGGAGAAAAACTGTTTTTT	CASSFRQGGEKLFF
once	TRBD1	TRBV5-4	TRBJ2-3	TGTGCCAGCAGCCTGACAGGGAACACAGATACGCAGTATTTT	CASSLTGNTDTQYF
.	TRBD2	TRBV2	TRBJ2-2	TGTGCCAGCAGGAGACTAGCGGGAGTTGCCGGGGAGCTGTTTTTT	CASRRLAGVAGELFF
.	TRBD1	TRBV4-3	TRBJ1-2	TGCGCCAGCAGCCCGACCCAGACAGGGGCAGGGGATGGCTACACCTTC	CASSPTQTGAGDGYTF
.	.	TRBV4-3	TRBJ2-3	TGCGCCAGCAGCCAAGGGGTACAAGGGGGGGGGCAGTATTTT	CASSQGVQGGGQYF